The clone carrying this T cell receptor (beta chain) appeared many times. Its antigen is still unknown. Each CDR3 protein gets one entry after TCRdb re-called the 5' RACE reads with MiXCR. The data show about 23,000 distinct CDR3 sequences, 4.5% to 5% seen once. The sample is drawn from a study of spatial heterogeneity in lung cancer. Findings of the study overall: Tumors with more nonsynonymous mutations had more expanded intratumoral alpha and beta TCRs.

Specified time point: sample taken at primary tumor resection. Whole RNA, isolated from tumor, nontumor lung or frozen PBMC, was sequenced without prior sorting. Sample: lung tumor tissue, taken at surgery. This receptor was identified in a male donor with early-stage non-small cell lung cancer.

The CDR3 DNA follows: TGCAGTGCTGGGACTAGCGGGAGGAGCAATGAGCAGTTCTTC. Protein: CSAGTSGRSNEQFF. V usage is TRBV20-1 and J usage is TRBJ2-1; 15 bases align to TRBD2. Looked up from germline, CDR1 is DFQATT and CDR2 is SNEGSKA (reference sequence). The ends lost 5 bases at V and 6 bases at J; junction bases unmatched: 2. CDR3 length equals 14 residues.